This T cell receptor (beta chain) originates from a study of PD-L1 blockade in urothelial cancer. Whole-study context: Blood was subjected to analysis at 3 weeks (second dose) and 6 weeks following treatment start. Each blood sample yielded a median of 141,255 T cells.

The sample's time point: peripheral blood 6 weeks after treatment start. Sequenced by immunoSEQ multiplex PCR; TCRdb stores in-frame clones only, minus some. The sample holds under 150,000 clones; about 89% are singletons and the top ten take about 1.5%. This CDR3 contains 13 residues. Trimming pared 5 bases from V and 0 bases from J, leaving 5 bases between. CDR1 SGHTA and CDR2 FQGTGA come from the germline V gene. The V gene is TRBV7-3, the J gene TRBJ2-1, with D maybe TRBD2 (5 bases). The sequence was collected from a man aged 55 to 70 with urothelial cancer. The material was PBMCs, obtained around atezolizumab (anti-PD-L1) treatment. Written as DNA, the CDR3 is TGTGCCAGCAGCGAGGGCTCCTACAATGAGCAGTTCTTC. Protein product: CASSEGSYNEQFF.